This TCR beta chain originates from a study of cytomegalovirus exposure and HLA in healthy donors. Healthy people donating bone marrow made up the donors. Germline V CDR1 and CDR2: SGDLS, YYNGEE. The V gene end was trimmed by 0 bases and the J gene end by 0 bases; junction bases not matched to a gene: 6. The CDR3 is 16 residues long. PCR was performed using 60 Vbeta and 13 Jbeta primers. The protocol was immunoSEQ multiplex PCR, while the TCRdb copy is restricted to in-frame clones and leaves out a portion. The profile shows over 200,000 clones, 75% to 90% of them singletons. The clonotype comes from a woman in her late teens or twenties in good health and CMV-seronegative. The V and J genes are TRBV9 and TRBJ2-7; 7 bases are a match to TRBD1. Sequences were obtained from PBMCs. The CDR3 coding sequence is TGTGCCAGCAGCGTAGGAGGGACAGCGAGCTCCTACGAGCAGTACTTC. Its protein product is CASSVGGTASSYEQYF.